This T cell receptor beta chain derives from a study of blood T cell repertoires in COVID-19. The CDR3 extends over 15 amino acids. The trim removed 0 bases at V and 13 bases at J, leaving 10 bases unmatched. The germline V gene encodes CDR1 SGHRS and CDR2 YFSETQ. Sequencing used immunoSEQ multiplex PCR; TCRdb keeps in-frame clones, though not all of them. Here the sample spans about 140,000 clones, approximately 80% being singletons. Sequences were obtained from peripheral blood. This clonotype originated in a human donor in a cohort sampled during active COVID-19. The chain uses TRBV5-1 and TRBJ2-4; 10 bases align to TRBD2. CDR3 bases: TGCGCCAGCAGCTTGGAGGCTAGCGGGGGCCTTCGGCAGTACTTC. Its protein product is CASSLEASGGLRQYF.